Presented here are 31 T cell receptor beta chains from one specimen sequenced in a study of cytomegalovirus exposure and HLA in healthy donors. A multiplex PCR was run with 60 Vbeta primers and 13 Jbeta primers. Profiled with immunoSEQ multiplex PCR; TCRdb holds only in-frame clones, not every one. The sample lists approximately 140,000 clones; roughly 63% were seen once. The specimen sequenced was PBMCs. These receptors were collected from a woman aged 55-69 years in good health and CMV-seropositive.

The chain is built from TRBV19 and TRBJ1-1; D may be TRBD1 (6 bases). Germline-derived CDR1 and CDR2 are LNHDA and SQIVND (reference sequence). The CDR3 is 16 amino acids. Trimming shortened V by 5 bases and J by 2 bases, and 18 bases separated the two germline ends. The CDR3 DNA follows: TGTGCCAGTAGTGCGGGGGACACCAACTATAACACTGAAGCTTTCTTT. As protein: CASSAGDTNYNTEAFF.

The rearrangement uses TRBV5-4 and TRBJ1-2; perhaps TRBD1 as D (5 bases). CDR3 length equals 14 residues. The germline gives CDR1 SGHNT, CDR2 YYREEE (reference sequence). V was pared by 3 bases and J by 3 bases, with 12 bases between. Here the CDR3 reads CASSSGGTYYGYTF. The CDR3, as DNA: TGTGCCAGCAGCTCTGGGGGGACCTACTATGGCTACACCTTC.

The rearrangement joins TRBV18 to TRBJ2-5, with 10 nucleotides matching TRBD2. The junction had 6 bases not matched to a gene; V was cut back by 4 bases and J by 4 bases. The CDR3 has 15 residues. The germline V gene encodes CDR1 KGHSH and CDR2 LQKENI. The CDR3 DNA reads as TGTGCCAGCTCACAAGCGGGAGGGCCTCGAGAGACCCAGTACTTC. Translation gives CASSQAGGPRETQYF.

This clone ranks as medium-sized. This chain links TRBV6-5 with TRBJ2-2; D is unclear. Germline lookup yields CDR1 MNHEY and CDR2 SVGAGI. Trimming cost V 8 bases and J 1 base, with 5 bases left between them. The CDR3 runs to 12 residues. The CDR3 reads CASSWNTGELFF. The CDR3 DNA is TGTGCCAGCTCTTGGAACACCGGGGAGCTGTTTTTT.

This CDR3 is CASSYSGTGNYEQYF. The DNA of the CDR3 is TGTGCCAGCAGTTACTCTGGGACAGGGAACTACGAGCAGTACTTC. This sequence joins TRBV6-6 and TRBJ2-7; TRBD1 agrees at 9 bases. This CDR3 spans 15 amino acids. Germline V gene data show CDR1 as MNHNY and CDR2 as SVGAGI (reference sequence). V lost 0 bases and J lost 3; bases outside the gene matches: 3.

This chain uses TRBV7-2 with TRBJ1-1; 12 nucleotides line up with TRBD1. J gave up 2 bases and V 3 bases, and 7 bases lay outside the gene matches. Germline CDR1 SGHTA, CDR2 FQGNSA. This CDR3 is 17 amino acids long. In DNA, the CDR3 is TGTGCCAGCAGCTTTCCGGGACAGGGGGCGATTAACACTGAAGCTTTCTTT. It codes for CASSFPGQGAINTEAFF.

V and J are TRBV19 and TRBJ2-3, with D maybe TRBD1 (7 bases). Looked up from germline, CDR1 is LNHDA and CDR2 is SQIVND (reference sequence). The length of the CDR3 is 15 residues. V shed 3 bases and J shed 7 bases, with 17 bases lying between them. Here the CDR3 reads CASSIGGTALNTQYF. The CDR3 coding sequence is TGTGCCAGTAGTATTGGAGGGACAGCCTTGAATACGCAGTATTTT.

The V call is TRBV13, the J call TRBJ2-5, with 10 positions matching TRBD1. This CDR3 is built from 13 residues. V was clipped by 6 bases and J by 4 bases; unmatched bases: 2. Germline V lookup: CDR1 PRHDT, CDR2 FYEKMQ (reference sequence). The CDR3 DNA is TGTGCCAGCAGGGGACAGGGGTTAGAGACCCAGTACTTC. This translates into CASRGQGLETQYF.

The V and J genes are TRBV25-1 and TRBJ2-3; D remains ambiguous. Trimming stripped 6 bases from V and 5 bases from J, with 9 bases between. There are 12 residues in the CDR3. Germline lookup yields CDR1 MGHDK and CDR2 SYGVNS. The CDR3 coding sequence is TGTGCCAGCAGCCTATTACTAGATACGCAGTATTTT. Amino acid sequence: CASSLLLDTQYF.

V is TRBV5-4 and J is TRBJ2-2; 7 bases are shared with TRBD1. The J segment lost 1 base and the V segment lost 0 bases, leaving 6 bases of the junction unmatched. This CDR3 contains 17 residues. The germline CDR1 and CDR2 sequences are SGHNT and YYREEE (reference sequence). The CDR3 region is CASSLARDSWNTGELFF. The CDR3 coding sequence is TGTGCCAGCAGCTTGGCCCGGGACAGCTGGAACACCGGGGAGCTGTTTTTT.

V is TRBV27 and J is TRBJ2-5, with TRBD2 matching 10 bases. J gave up 1 base and V 5 bases, and 4 bases lay outside the gene matches. The germline CDR1 and CDR2 sequences are MNHEY and SMNVEV (reference sequence). The CDR3 contains 15 residues. In DNA, the CDR3 is TGTGCCAGCAGTCTTAGCGGGAGGTCCCAAGAGACCCAGTACTTC. The encoded protein is CASSLSGRSQETQYF.

J is TRBJ1-5 and V is TRBV28, with D unclear. This CDR3 contains 13 residues. Trimming shortened V by 3 bases and J by 7 bases, and 10 bases separated the two germline ends. Per germline, CDR1 MDHEN and CDR2 SYDVKM. The CDR3 spells CASSFGAAQPQHF. The CDR3 DNA follows: TGTGCCAGCAGTTTTGGTGCGGCGCAGCCCCAGCATTTT. The full variable domain, rest sourced from reference TRBV28 and TRBJ1-5, is DVKVTQSSRYLVKRTGEKVFLECVQDMDHENMFWYRQDPGLGLRLIYFSYDVKMKEKGDIPEGYSVSREKKERFSLILESASTNQTSMYLCASSFGAAQPQHFGDGTRLSIL.

The V and J genes are TRBV18 and TRBJ1-6, with TRBD1 identical over 8 bases. CDR3 length equals 15 residues. Germline V gene lookup returns CDR1 KGHSH and CDR2 LQKENI. The junction had 5 bases not matched to a gene; V was cut back by 2 bases and J by 8 bases. The CDR3 sequence is CASSPATGADSPLHF. CDR3 in DNA: TGTGCCAGCTCACCAGCGACAGGGGCGGATTCACCCCTCCACTTT.

J is TRBJ2-5 and V is TRBV9, with 7 bases lining up with TRBD2. Germline V CDR1 and CDR2: SGDLS, YYNGEE. The CDR3 spans 15 residues. V gave up 0 bases and J gave up 4 bases; unmatched junction bases: 6. The CDR3 protein is CASSVGGGSLETQYF. Written as DNA, the CDR3 is TGTGCCAGCAGCGTAGGGGGCGGGAGTTTAGAGACCCAGTACTTC.

This clone was counted only a few times. CDR3 coding DNA: TGTGCCAGCAGCCGGGGGGCCTTAAGGGAGCAGTACTTC. This sequence encodes CASSRGALREQYF. The chain recombines TRBV11-2 with TRBJ2-7; D may be TRBD2 (7 bases). CDR3 length: 13 amino acids. Germline CDR1 is SGHAT and CDR2 is FQNNGV. Trimming stripped 5 bases from V and 7 bases from J, with 15 bases between.

The sample holds one count of this clone. The V and J genes are TRBV28 and TRBJ2-7, with 8 bases aligning to TRBD1. This CDR3 has 14 amino acids. V dropped 4 bases and J dropped 3; count of bases not matched to a gene: 5. CDR1 and CDR2 (germline): MDHEN, SYDVKM. The CDR3 protein is CASSSGQDLYEQYF. The CDR3 DNA reads as TGTGCCAGCAGTTCGGGACAGGATCTCTACGAGCAGTACTTC.

V is TRBV7-2 and J is TRBJ1-1, with D perhaps TRBD1 (6 bases). Germline V CDR1 and CDR2: SGHTA, FQGNSA. The CDR3 is made up of 16 amino acids. The germline V and J ends were trimmed by 3 bases and 2 bases, with 16 bases remaining between them. The CDR3 protein is CASSLGRGGVNTEAFF. The CDR3 DNA reads as TGTGCCAGCAGCTTGGGGAGAGGGGGTGTTAACACTGAAGCTTTCTTT. Full variable domain (outside the CDR3, taken from reference TRBV7-2 and TRBJ1-1): GAGVSQSPSNKVTEKGKDVELRCDPISGHTALYWYRQSLGQGLEFLIYFQGNSAPDKSGLPSDRFSAERTGGSVSTLTIQRTQQEDSAVYLCASSLGRGGVNTEAFFGQGTRLTVV.

The V and J genes are TRBV19 and TRBJ2-5, with 9 bases lining up with TRBD2. Germline CDR1 is LNHDA and CDR2 is SQIVND (reference sequence). Trimming removed 4 bases from V and 5 bases from J; junction bases left unmatched: 11. The CDR3 extends over 16 amino acids. The CDR3 sequence is CASSTGLARGGETQYF. The CDR3 DNA is TGTGCCAGTAGTACTGGACTAGCGAGAGGTGGGGAGACCCAGTACTTC.

The table lists this clone with a few counts. The genes are TRBV5-5 and TRBJ2-6; D possibly corresponds to TRBD1 (6 bases). This CDR3 is 15 amino acids long. V lost 4 bases, J lost 2 bases, and 10 bases lay in between. Germline CDR1 is SGHKS and CDR2 is YYEKEE (reference sequence). The CDR3 reads CASSLQGAGANVLTF. In nucleotides, the CDR3 is TGTGCCAGCAGCCTACAGGGTGCTGGGGCCAACGTCCTGACTTTC.

The chain carries TRBV5-1 and TRBJ1-6, with TRBD1 identical over 10 bases. After removal of 4 bases from V and 2 bases from J, the junction contained 6 bases not matched to a gene. The CDR3 has 17 amino acids. Germline V lookup: CDR1 SGHRS, CDR2 YFSETQ. The CDR3 bases are TGCGCCAGCAGCGCGGGACAGGGGATAGCCTATAATTCACCCCTCCACTTT. Translated: CASSAGQGIAYNSPLHF. The full variable domain, in which reference TRBV5-1 and TRBJ1-6 provide the parts outside the CDR3, is KAGVTQTPRYLIKTRGQQVTLSCSPISGHRSVSWYQQTPGQGLQFLFEYFSETQRNKGNFPGRFSGRQFSNSRSEMNVSTLELGDSALYLCASSAGQGIAYNSPLHFGNGTRLTVT.

This clone was picked up one time. V and J are TRBV6-6 and TRBJ2-3; 9 nucleotides align to TRBD2. Germline CDR1 is MNHNY and CDR2 is SVGAGI (reference sequence). The CDR3 consists of 16 residues. V lost 4 bases, J lost 4 bases, and 9 bases stayed unmatched. CDR3 amino acids: CASSSIAGAGADTQYF. As DNA, the CDR3 is TGTGCCAGCAGTTCCATAGCGGGAGCTGGGGCAGATACGCAGTATTTT.

This chain connects TRBV7-9 to TRBJ1-2; TRBD1 matches at 7 bases. Germline CDR1 reads SEHNR; CDR2 reads FQNEAQ (reference sequence). Trimming removed 1 base from V and 3 bases from J; junction bases left unmatched: 2. The CDR3 totals 14 residues. In DNA, the CDR3 is TGTGCCAGCAGCTTAGTAGGGGGCGACTATGGCTACACCTTC. It translates to CASSLVGGDYGYTF.

V and J are TRBV28 and TRBJ1-5, with TRBD1 identical over 10 bases. The germline V gene has CDR1 MDHEN and CDR2 SYDVKM. CDR3 length equals 17 residues. Trimming at V came to 6 bases and at J to 0 bases, leaving 8 bases not matched to a gene. CDR3 coding DNA: TGTGCCAGCAGAAGACAGGGGGCCGTCTATAGCAATCAGCCCCAGCATTTT. It translates to CASRRQGAVYSNQPQHF.

This clone was recorded only once. The chain carries TRBV27 and TRBJ2-1; D remains ambiguous. The V and J ends lost 0 bases and 0 bases respectively, with 6 bases between them. The CDR3 runs to 15 residues. The V gene's germline CDR1 is MNHEY and CDR2 SMNVEV (reference sequence). CDR3 residues: CASSLSSGSYNEQFF. Written as DNA, the CDR3 is TGTGCCAGCAGTTTATCGTCAGGCTCCTACAATGAGCAGTTCTTC.

J is TRBJ1-5 and V is TRBV28, with D hard to call. The CDR3 is 14 residues long. CDR1 is MDHEN and CDR2 is SYDVKM in the germline V gene. The germline V and J ends were trimmed by 6 bases and 6 bases, with 15 bases remaining between them. CDR3 residues: CASRSQAGGQPQHF. The CDR3 DNA follows: TGTGCCAGCAGGTCCCAGGCAGGTGGTCAGCCCCAGCATTTT.

The chain joins TRBV5-1 to TRBJ2-3; maybe TRBD2 (6 bases). This CDR3 has 16 amino acids. Germline CDR1 is SGHRS and CDR2 is YFSETQ. The germline V and J ends were trimmed by 0 bases and 0 bases, with 11 bases remaining between them. The CDR3 is CASSLAGVGSTDTQYF. The CDR3 bases are TGCGCCAGCAGCTTGGCGGGAGTAGGGAGCACAGATACGCAGTATTTT.

A word on this clone: In the same sample, other DNA sequences code for this CDR3. This chain joins TRBV5-5 and TRBJ1-1; no clear D. This CDR3 spans 11 amino acids. The germline CDR1 and CDR2 sequences are SGHKS and YYEKEE (reference sequence). The V end lost 4 bases, the J end lost 7 bases, and 8 bases lay between the germline ends. CDR3 region: CASSPSGEAFF. CDR3 DNA: TGTGCCAGCAGCCCCTCGGGTGAAGCTTTCTTT.

The chain recombines TRBV5-1 with TRBJ1-1; 9 nucleotides align to TRBD1. The CDR3 loop spans 15 amino acids. The V segment lost 0 bases and the J segment 6 bases; nucleotides outside the gene matches: 6. Germline loops: CDR1 SGHRS, CDR2 YFSETQ. The CDR3 sequence is CASSLEQGARPEAFF. CDR3 sequence (DNA): TGCGCCAGCAGCTTGGAACAGGGGGCCCGCCCTGAAGCTTTCTTT.

This chain joins TRBV9 and TRBJ2-1, with 7 bases aligning to TRBD1. With V trimmed by 4 bases and J by 8 bases, 3 bases remained unmatched. CDR3 length: 12 residues. Germline V CDR1 and CDR2: SGDLS, YYNGEE. The CDR3 DNA reads as TGTGCCAGCAGCCTCGGGACAGATGAGCAGTTCTTC. Translating gives CASSLGTDEQFF.

The chain links TRBV5-6 to TRBJ1-1, with D unresolved. V was shortened by 0 bases and J by 3 bases, with 9 bases between the two germline ends. The CDR3 consists of 14 residues. Germline-derived CDR1 and CDR2 are SGHDT and YYEEEE. The CDR3 region is CASSLAGRDTEAFF. The CDR3 DNA reads as TGTGCCAGCAGCTTGGCCGGCCGGGACACTGAAGCTTTCTTT. The whole variable domain, filled in from reference TRBV5-6 and TRBJ1-1, reads DAGVTQSPTHLIKTRGQQVTLRCSPKSGHDTVSWYQQALGQGPQFIFQYYEEEERQRGNFPDRFSGHQFPNYSSELNVNALLLGDSALYLCASSLAGRDTEAFFGQGTRLTVV.

This clone was counted between two and nine times. The genes are TRBV30 and TRBJ2-1; TRBD2 agrees at 13 bases. From germline, CDR1 is GTSNPN and CDR2 SVGIG (reference sequence). The CDR3 contains 14 residues. J lost 6 bases, V lost 1 base, and 0 bases had no gene match. The CDR3 DNA follows: TGTGCCTGGAGTGGACTAGCGGGAGGCAATGAGCAGTTCTTC. Translated, it gives CAWSGLAGGNEQFF.